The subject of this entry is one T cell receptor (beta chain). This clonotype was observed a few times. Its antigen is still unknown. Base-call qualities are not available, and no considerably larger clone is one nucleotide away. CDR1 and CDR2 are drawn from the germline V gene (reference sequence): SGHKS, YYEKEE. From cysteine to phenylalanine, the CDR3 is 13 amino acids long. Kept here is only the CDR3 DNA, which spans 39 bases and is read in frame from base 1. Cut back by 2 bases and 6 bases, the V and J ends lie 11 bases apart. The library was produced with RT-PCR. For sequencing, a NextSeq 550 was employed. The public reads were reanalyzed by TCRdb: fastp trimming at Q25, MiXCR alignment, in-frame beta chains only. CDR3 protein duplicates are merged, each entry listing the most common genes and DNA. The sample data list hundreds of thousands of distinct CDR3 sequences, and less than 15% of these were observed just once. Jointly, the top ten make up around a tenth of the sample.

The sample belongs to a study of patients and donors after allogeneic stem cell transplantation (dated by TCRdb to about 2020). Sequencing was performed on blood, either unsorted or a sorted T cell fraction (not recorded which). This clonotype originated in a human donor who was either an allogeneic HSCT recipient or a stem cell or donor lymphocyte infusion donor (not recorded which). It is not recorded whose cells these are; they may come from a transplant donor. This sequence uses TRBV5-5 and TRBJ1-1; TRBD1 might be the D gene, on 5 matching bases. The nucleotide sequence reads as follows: TGTGCCAGCAGCTTCAGGGTATCTGCTGAAGCTTTCTTT. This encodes CASSFRVSAEAFF. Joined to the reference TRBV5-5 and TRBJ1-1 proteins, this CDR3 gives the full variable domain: DAGVTQSPTHLIKTRGQQVTLRCSPISGHKSVSWYQQVLGQGPQFIFQYYEKEERGRGNFPDRFSARQFPNYSSELNVNALLLGDSALYLCASSFRVSAEAFFGQGTRLTVV.